Below, 25 T cell receptor beta chains from the same sample are listed, as sequenced in a study of molecular identifiers for immune sequencing clone quantification. TCRdb analysed the PCR reads with MiXCR anew, one entry per CDR3 protein. The sample lists about 500,000 distinct CDR3 sequences; roughly a fifth were seen once. The sequenced sample was naive CD8+ T cells from blood, with Jurkat cell RNA spiked in. Subset given: FACS-sorted CD8+CD4-CCR7+CD45RA+ naive T cells. The receptors derive from a human donor in good health. Some libraries in this study had Jurkat cell RNA spiked in.

The V call is TRBV7-9, the J call TRBJ2-1, with 12 nucleotides matching TRBD1. The CDR3 covers 16 residues. Germline V CDR1 and CDR2: SEHNR, FQNEAQ (reference sequence). The V segment lost 5 bases and the J segment 4 bases; nucleotides outside the gene matches: 6. CDR3 sequence (DNA): TGTGCCAGCAGCCCGGGGACAGGGGGCAGTTACAATGAGCAGTTCTTC. Protein product: CASSPGTGGSYNEQFF.

This clonotype was detected a few times. The chain is built from TRBV24-1 and TRBJ2-2; a possible D gene is TRBD2 (6 bases). CDR3 size: 16 residues. Per the germline V gene, CDR1 is KGHDR and CDR2 is SFDVKD. V lost 0 bases to trimming and J lost 1 base, with 8 bases between them. CDR3 protein: CATSDLTSLNTGELFF. CDR3 nucleotide sequence: TGTGCCACCAGTGATTTGACTAGCTTGAACACCGGGGAGCTGTTTTTT.

This clonotype was detected only a few times. This chain uses TRBV20-1 with TRBJ1-1; 10 bases are a match to TRBD1. The CDR3 loop spans 18 amino acids. CDR1 and CDR2 from the germline V gene are DFQATT and SNEGSKA (reference sequence). V lost 0 bases, J lost 3 bases, and 13 bases stayed unmatched. CDR3 bases: TGCAGTGCTAGAGATTCAGTGGACGGGACAGGGGTGGACACTGAAGCTTTCTTT. This sequence encodes CSARDSVDGTGVDTEAFF.

This clonotype appeared many times. This chain links TRBV7-9 with TRBJ1-1; tentative D call: TRBD1 (5 bases). CDR1 is SEHNR and CDR2 is FQNEAQ in the germline V gene (reference sequence). With 5 bases removed from V and 4 bases from J, the gap between germline ends came to 14 bases. The CDR3 spans 14 residues. The CDR3 here is CASSPPGPLTEAFF. CDR3 nucleotide sequence: TGTGCCAGCAGCCCACCAGGGCCCCTCACTGAAGCTTTCTTT.

Comment on this clonotype: A much larger clonotype is one base distant, so this may be a read error. This chain joins TRBV20-1 and TRBJ1-1; D gene unclear. CDR1 DFQATT and CDR2 SNEGSKA come from the germline V gene (reference sequence). CDR3 length: 14 amino acids. The DNA of the CDR3 is TGCAGTGCTAGAGATCTCGGACTCTACACTGTAGCTTTCTTT. Translating it yields CSARDLGLYTVAFF.

Details on this clonotype: Given a much more abundant clone one base away, this may be a read error. The chain joins TRBV30 to TRBJ2-3; D is uncertain. The DNA end favors TRBJ1-5, so the J call may be wrong. Germline assignment: CDR1 GTSNPN and CDR2 SVGIG (reference sequence). This CDR3 spans 14 amino acids. CDR3 amino acids: CAWTPGPRPDTQHF. The CDR3 bases are TGTGCCTGGACACCCGGCCCGCGCCCAGATACGCAGCATTTT.

Of note for this clonotype: This may be a read error: a much more frequent sequence differs by one nucleotide. This chain joins TRBV6-2 or TRBV6-3 and TRBJ2-2; 7 nucleotides match TRBD1. Germline CDR1 MNHEY, CDR2 SVGEGT. The CDR3 contains 16 residues. CDR3 region: CASSYVGTASTGELSF. CDR3 DNA: TGTGCCAGCAGTTACGTCGGGACAGCGAGCACCGGGGAGCTGTCTTTT.

This clonotype came up many times. The rearrangement uses TRBV10-3 and TRBJ2-5, with 8 bases that match TRBD2. This CDR3 has 14 amino acids. Germline CDR1 ENHRY, CDR2 SYGVKD. Losses at the gene ends were 8 bases for V and 2 bases for J; bases not matched to a gene: 7. CDR3 sequence (DNA): TGTGCCATCGCGCCGGGGGGGAGTCAAGAGACCCAGTACTTC. Its protein is CAIAPGGSQETQYF.

In this sample, this clonotype turned up many times. This sequence joins TRBV12-3 or TRBV12-4 and TRBJ2-5; tentatively, D is TRBD1 or TRBD2 (6 bases each). This CDR3 has 14 amino acids. V lost 1 base and J 3 bases, leaving 9 bases between the germline ends. The CDR3 sequence: CASSLVGGEETQYF. As DNA, the CDR3 is TGTGCCAGCAGTTTAGTGGGGGGCGAAGAGACCCAGTACTTC.

With respect to this clonotype: This sequence may be a read error, since a much larger clone differs from it by one base. The chain combines TRBV24-1 with TRBJ2-3; D is ambiguous. The germline CDR1 and CDR2 sequences are KGHDR and SFDVKD. This CDR3 region has 16 residues. V was cut by 10 bases and J by 2 bases, with 21 bases left in between. The CDR3: CATTECWEGPTDTQYF. CDR3 nucleotides: TGTGCCACAACTGAATGCTGGGAAGGGCCCACAGATACGCAGTATTTT.

This clonotype was observed many times. The chain is built from TRBV7-9 and TRBJ2-1, with TRBD2 identical over 8 bases. The germline V gene has CDR1 SEHNR and CDR2 FQNEAQ (reference sequence). CDR3 length: 16 amino acids. V trimming: 3 bases; J trimming: 9 bases; junction bases outside the gene matches: 13. The CDR3 here is CASSFPGGGNQGEQFF. The CDR3 DNA is TGTGCCAGCAGCTTTCCGGGAGGGGGGAATCAAGGTGAGCAGTTCTTC.

The sample holds many counts of this clonotype. The CDR3 loop reads CASSPGVGSVETQYF. CDR3 nucleotide sequence: TGTGCCAGCAGCCCAGGCGTGGGATCGGTAGAGACCCAGTACTTC. The V and J genes are TRBV11-2 and TRBJ2-5; D gene uncertain. Per germline, CDR1 SGHAT and CDR2 FQNNGV. CDR3 length: 15 residues. V was shortened by 5 bases and J by 4 bases, with 17 bases between the two germline ends. The variable domain in full, with the rest retrieved from reference TRBV11-2 and TRBJ2-5, is EAGVAQSPRYKIIEKRQSVAFWCNPISGHATLYWYQQILGQGPKLLIQFQNNGVVDDSQLPKDRFSAERLKGVDSTLKIQPAKLEDSAVYLCASSPGVGSVETQYFGPGTRLLVL.

This clonotype was seen only a few times. The chain links TRBV7-3 to TRBJ2-1; TRBD1 matches at 7 bases. Germline V lookup: CDR1 SGHTA, CDR2 FQGTGA. This CDR3 has 16 amino acids. The ends lost 2 bases at V and 8 bases at J; junction bases unmatched: 12. CDR3 coding DNA: TGTGCCAGCAGCTTAGGGGCCGGGACAGTGGGCGATGAGCAGTTCTTC. Translation: CASSLGAGTVGDEQFF.

This clonotype has just a few counts. The chain employs TRBV6-1 and TRBJ2-5; 7 nucleotides align to TRBD1. This CDR3 comprises 17 residues. Germline trimming cut 3 bases from V and 1 base from J; bases unmatched to any gene: 11. Germline V gene lookup returns CDR1 MNHNS and CDR2 SASEGT. The CDR3 protein is CASSDLYRGTIQETQYF. The CDR3 region has the DNA TGTGCCAGCAGTGACTTGTACAGGGGAACTATCCAAGAGACCCAGTACTTC.

This clonotype has only one observation. Just one base apart from a much larger clone, this may be a read error. V and J are TRBV4-3 and TRBJ2-7, with D perhaps matching TRBD2 (6 bases). Germline CDR1 is LGHNA and CDR2 is YSLEER. V gave up 0 bases and J gave up 3 bases, with 15 bases separating them. The CDR3 is 16 amino acids. CDR3 DNA: TGCGCCAGCAGCCAAGAAGAGGGACTGGGAAGCTACGAGCAGTACTTC. Translation: CASSQEEGLGSYEQYF.

This clonotype occurred many times. The rearrangement joins TRBV28 to TRBJ2-7; the match to TRBD1 covers 7 bases. The CDR3 runs to 14 residues. V lost 6 bases to trimming and J lost 2 bases; unmatched junction nucleotides: 7. Germline CDR1 is MDHEN and CDR2 is SYDVKM. In nucleotides, the CDR3 is TGTGCCAGCAGGCCTCCGGGACAGCCCTACGAGCAGTACTTC. This codes for CASRPPGQPYEQYF.

The rearrangement joins TRBV7-9 to TRBJ2-2; D unclear. This CDR3 comprises 12 residues. V lost 1 base, J lost 7 bases, and 4 bases lay in between. Germline lookup yields CDR1 SEHNR and CDR2 FQNEAQ (reference sequence). The CDR3 protein is CASSLDGGELFF. Written as DNA, the CDR3 is TGTGCCAGCAGCTTAGATGGCGGGGAGCTGTTTTTT.

Ten or more counts support this clonotype. The rearrangement joins TRBV7-9 to TRBJ1-1, with D hard to call. V lost 2 bases and J lost 5, with 15 bases in between. This CDR3 is built from 15 residues. Germline-derived CDR1 and CDR2 are SEHNR and FQNEAQ (reference sequence). In DNA, the CDR3 is TGTGCCAGCAGCTTACTCGGCCGGGCGGGGACTGAAGCTTTCTTT. Translated: CASSLLGRAGTEAFF.

In the case of this clonotype: This could be a read error, since a much larger clone is one nucleotide away. The chain has TRBV19 and TRBJ2-3; 10 bases map to TRBD1. After removal of 5 bases from V and 6 bases from J, the junction contained 5 bases not matched to a gene. The CDR3 runs 14 residues. CDR1 and CDR2 (germline): LNHDA, SQIVND (reference sequence). The CDR3 DNA follows: TGTGCCAGTAGTCGCGGACAGGGGGACGATACGCAGTATTTT. Residues: CASSRGQGDDTQYF.

The gene calls are TRBV18 and TRBJ2-7; a weak D match, TRBD2 (6 bases). The CDR3 consists of 14 residues. Germline V gene lookup returns CDR1 KGHSH and CDR2 LQKENI. V lost 3 bases to trimming and J lost 3 bases, with 12 bases between them. This CDR3 reads CASSPPSASYEQYF. The CDR3 DNA is TGTGCCAGCTCACCGCCTAGCGCTAGCTACGAGCAGTACTTC.

A few counts support this clonotype. The rearrangement uses TRBV30 and TRBJ2-7, with D hard to call. With 1 base removed from V and 3 bases from J, the gap between germline ends came to 10 bases. The length of the CDR3 is 13 residues. Germline V gene lookup returns CDR1 GTSNPN and CDR2 SVGIG (reference sequence). The CDR3 loop reads CAWSGLVIYEQYF. CDR3 DNA sequence: TGTGCCTGGAGTGGTCTAGTTATCTACGAGCAGTACTTC.

In the case of this clonotype: This may stem from a read error, because a much larger clone lies one nucleotide away. The CDR3 is CASSQVGGQGTQYF. CDR3 bases: TGCGCCAGCAGCCAAGTAGGGGGACAAGGGACCCAGTACTTC. This chain uses TRBV4-1 with TRBJ2-5; a possible D gene is TRBD1 (6 bases). This CDR3 contains 14 residues. Germline loops: CDR1 MGHRA, CDR2 YSYEKL.

The rearrangement uses TRBV6-5 and TRBJ2-7, with TRBD2 matching 10 bases. Germline CDR1 reads MNHEY; CDR2 reads SVGAGI. CDR3 size: 16 residues. With 0 bases clipped from V and 3 bases from J, the junction kept 5 bases outside the gene matches. In DNA form, the CDR3 reads TGTGCCAGCAGTTACTCGGCTAGCGGGAGCATCTACGAGCAGTACTTC. This codes for CASSYSASGSIYEQYF.

The rearrangement links TRBV7-3 to TRBJ2-1; a weak D match, TRBD2 (5 bases). The CDR3 loop spans 13 amino acids. CDR1 is SGHTA, CDR2 FQGTGA, per germline. Trimming cost V 5 bases and J 4 bases, with 9 bases left between them. The CDR3 reads CASSKDSYNEQFF. The CDR3 nucleotides read TGTGCCAGCAGCAAGGACTCTTACAATGAGCAGTTCTTC.

This chain connects TRBV7-9 to TRBJ2-2, with 10 nucleotides matching TRBD1. The V and J ends lost 4 bases and 0 bases, in that order; junction bases with no gene match: 5. The CDR3 totals 17 residues. Looked up from germline, CDR1 is SEHNR and CDR2 is FQNEAQ (reference sequence). The CDR3 DNA reads TGTGCCAGCAGCTATGGGACAGGGGACCCGAACACCGGGGAGCTGTTTTTT. As protein: CASSYGTGDPNTGELFF.